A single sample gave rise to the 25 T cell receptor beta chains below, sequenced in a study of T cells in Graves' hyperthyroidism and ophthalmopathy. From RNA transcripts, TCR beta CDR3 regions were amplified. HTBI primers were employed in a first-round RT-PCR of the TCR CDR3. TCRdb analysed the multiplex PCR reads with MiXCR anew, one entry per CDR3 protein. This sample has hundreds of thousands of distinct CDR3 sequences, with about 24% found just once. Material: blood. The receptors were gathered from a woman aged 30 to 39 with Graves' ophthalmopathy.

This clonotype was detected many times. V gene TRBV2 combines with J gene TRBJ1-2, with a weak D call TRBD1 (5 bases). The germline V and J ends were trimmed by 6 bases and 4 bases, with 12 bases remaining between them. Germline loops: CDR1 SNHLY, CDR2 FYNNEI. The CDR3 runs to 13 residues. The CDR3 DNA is TGTGCCAGCAGAGGACACGGCAGCTATGGCTACACCTTC. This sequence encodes CASRGHGSYGYTF. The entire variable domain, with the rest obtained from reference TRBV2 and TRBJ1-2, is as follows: EPEVTQTPSHQVTQMGQEVILRCVPISNHLYFYWYRQILGQKVEFLVSFYNNEISEKSEIFDDQFSVERPDGSNFTLKIRSTKLEDSAMYFCASRGHGSYGYTFGSGTRLTVV.

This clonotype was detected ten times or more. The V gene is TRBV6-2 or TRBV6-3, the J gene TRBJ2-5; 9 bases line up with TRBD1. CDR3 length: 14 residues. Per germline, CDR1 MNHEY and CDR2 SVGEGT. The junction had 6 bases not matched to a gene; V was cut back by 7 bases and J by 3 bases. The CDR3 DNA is TGTGCCAGCACCGAGACAGGGGGAGAAGAGACCCAGTACTTC. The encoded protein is CASTETGGEETQYF.

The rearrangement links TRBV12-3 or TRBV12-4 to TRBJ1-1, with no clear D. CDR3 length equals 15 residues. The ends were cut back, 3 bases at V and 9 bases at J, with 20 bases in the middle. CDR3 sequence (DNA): TGTGCCAGCAGTTTGGAGGACCACCCAGCAAAAAAAGCTTTCTTT. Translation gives CASSLEDHPAKKAFF.

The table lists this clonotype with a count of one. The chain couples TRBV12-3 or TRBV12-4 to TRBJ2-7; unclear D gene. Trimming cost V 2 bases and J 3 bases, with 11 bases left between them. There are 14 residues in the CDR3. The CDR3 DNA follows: TGTGCCAGCAGTTTAAGGCTAGTTTTCTACGAGCAGTACTTC. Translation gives CASSLRLVFYEQYF.

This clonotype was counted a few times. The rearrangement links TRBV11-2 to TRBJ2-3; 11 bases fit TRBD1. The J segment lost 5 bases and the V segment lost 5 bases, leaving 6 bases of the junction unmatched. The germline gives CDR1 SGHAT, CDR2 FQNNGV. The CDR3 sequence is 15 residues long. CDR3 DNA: TGTGCCAGCAGCAGAGGACAGGGGGCTATAGATACGCAGTATTTT. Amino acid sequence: CASSRGQGAIDTQYF.

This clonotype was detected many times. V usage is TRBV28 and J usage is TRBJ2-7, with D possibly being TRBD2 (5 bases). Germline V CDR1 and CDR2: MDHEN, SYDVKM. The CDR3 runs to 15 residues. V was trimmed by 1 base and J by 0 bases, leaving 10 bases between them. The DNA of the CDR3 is TGTGCCAGCAGTTTATTAGGACTGAGCTCCTACGAGCAGTACTTC. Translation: CASSLLGLSSYEQYF.

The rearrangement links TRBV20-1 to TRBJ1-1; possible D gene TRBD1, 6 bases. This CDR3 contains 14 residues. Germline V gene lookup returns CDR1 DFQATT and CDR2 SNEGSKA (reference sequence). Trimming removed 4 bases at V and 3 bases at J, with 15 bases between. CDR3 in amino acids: CSATRGVGDTEAFF. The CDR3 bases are TGCAGTGCTACTAGGGGGGTAGGGGACACTGAAGCTTTCTTT.

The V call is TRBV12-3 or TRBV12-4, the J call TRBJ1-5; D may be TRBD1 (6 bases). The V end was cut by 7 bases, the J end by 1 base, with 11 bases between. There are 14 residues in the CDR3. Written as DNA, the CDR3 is TGTGCCAGCACCTGGGGGGCAAGCAATCAGCCCCAGCATTTT. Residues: CASTWGASNQPQHF.

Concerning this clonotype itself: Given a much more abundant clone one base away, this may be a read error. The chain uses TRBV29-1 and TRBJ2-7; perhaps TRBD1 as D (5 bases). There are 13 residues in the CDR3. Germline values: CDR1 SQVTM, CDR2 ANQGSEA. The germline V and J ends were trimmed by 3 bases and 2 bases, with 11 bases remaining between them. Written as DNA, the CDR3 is TGCAGCGTTGACCTTGACAGAACCTACGAGCAGTACTTC. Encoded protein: CSVDLDRTYEQYF.

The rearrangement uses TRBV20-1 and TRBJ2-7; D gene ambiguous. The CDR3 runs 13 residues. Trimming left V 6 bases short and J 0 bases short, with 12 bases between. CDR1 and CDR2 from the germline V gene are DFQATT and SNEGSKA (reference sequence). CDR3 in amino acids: CSANTVSSYEQYF. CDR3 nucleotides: TGCAGTGCCAATACAGTGAGCTCCTACGAGCAGTACTTC.

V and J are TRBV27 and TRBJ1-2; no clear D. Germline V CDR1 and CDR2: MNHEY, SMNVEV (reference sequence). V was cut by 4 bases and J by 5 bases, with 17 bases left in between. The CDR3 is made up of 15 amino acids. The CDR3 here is CASSSGRRYPYGYTF. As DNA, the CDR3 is TGTGCCAGCAGTTCCGGCAGGCGCTACCCTTATGGCTACACCTTC.

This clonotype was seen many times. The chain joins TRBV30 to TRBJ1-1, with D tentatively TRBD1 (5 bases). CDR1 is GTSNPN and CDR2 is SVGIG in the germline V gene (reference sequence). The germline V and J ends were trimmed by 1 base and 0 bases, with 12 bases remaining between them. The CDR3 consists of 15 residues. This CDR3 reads CAWSARVALNTEAFF. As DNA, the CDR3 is TGTGCCTGGAGTGCCAGGGTGGCCTTGAACACTGAAGCTTTCTTT. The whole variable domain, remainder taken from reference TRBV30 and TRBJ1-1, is SQTIHQWPATLVQPVGSPLSLECTVEGTSNPNLYWYRQAAGRGLQLLFYSVGIGQISSEVPQNLSASRPQDRQFILSSKKLLLSDSGFYLCAWSARVALNTEAFFGQGTRLTVV.

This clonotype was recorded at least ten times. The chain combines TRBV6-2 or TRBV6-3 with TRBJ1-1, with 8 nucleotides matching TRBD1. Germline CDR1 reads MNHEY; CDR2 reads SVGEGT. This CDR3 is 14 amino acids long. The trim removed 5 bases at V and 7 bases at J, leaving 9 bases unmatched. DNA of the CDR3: TGTGCCAGCAGTAATTGGACAGGGCATGATGAAGCTTTCTTT. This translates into CASSNWTGHDEAFF.

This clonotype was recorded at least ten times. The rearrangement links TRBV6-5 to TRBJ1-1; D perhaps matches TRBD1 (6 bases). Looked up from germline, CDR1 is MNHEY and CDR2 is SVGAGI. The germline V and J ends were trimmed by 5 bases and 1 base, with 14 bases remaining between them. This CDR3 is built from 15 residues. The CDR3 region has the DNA TGTGCCAGCAGTAACCCAATGGGGGCGAACACTGAAGCTTTCTTT. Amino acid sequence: CASSNPMGANTEAFF.

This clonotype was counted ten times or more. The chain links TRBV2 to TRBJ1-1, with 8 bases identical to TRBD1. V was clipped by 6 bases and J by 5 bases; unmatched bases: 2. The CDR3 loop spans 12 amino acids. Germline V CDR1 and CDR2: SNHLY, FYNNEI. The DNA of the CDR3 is TGTGCCAGCAGGGGACAGGAGACTGAAGCTTTCTTT. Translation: CASRGQETEAFF.

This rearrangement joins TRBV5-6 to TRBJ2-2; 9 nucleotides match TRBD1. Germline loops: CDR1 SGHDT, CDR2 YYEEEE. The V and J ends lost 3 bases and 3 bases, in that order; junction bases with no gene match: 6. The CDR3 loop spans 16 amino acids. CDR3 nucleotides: TGTGCCAGCAGCTCTGAACAGGGGGCCGACACCGGGGAGCTGTTTTTT. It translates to CASSSEQGADTGELFF.

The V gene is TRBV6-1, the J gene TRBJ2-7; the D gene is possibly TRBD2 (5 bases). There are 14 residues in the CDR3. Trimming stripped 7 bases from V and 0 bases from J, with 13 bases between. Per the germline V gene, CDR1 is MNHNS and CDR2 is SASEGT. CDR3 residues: CASTGGRSSYEQYF. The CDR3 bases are TGTGCCAGCACAGGAGGCAGGAGCTCCTACGAGCAGTACTTC.

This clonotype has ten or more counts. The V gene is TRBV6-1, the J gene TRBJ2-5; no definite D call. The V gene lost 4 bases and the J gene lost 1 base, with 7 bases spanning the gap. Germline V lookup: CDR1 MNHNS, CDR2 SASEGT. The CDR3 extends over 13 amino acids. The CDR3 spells CASSGKPQETQYF. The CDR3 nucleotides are TGTGCCAGCAGTGGAAAACCCCAAGAGACCCAGTACTTC.

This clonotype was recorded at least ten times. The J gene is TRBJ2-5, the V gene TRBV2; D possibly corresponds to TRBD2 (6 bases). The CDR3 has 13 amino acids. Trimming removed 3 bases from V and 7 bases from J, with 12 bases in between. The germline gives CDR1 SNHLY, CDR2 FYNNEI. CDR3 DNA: TGTGCCAGCAGTGAGGCGGGGAAGGTGACCCAGTACTTC. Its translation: CASSEAGKVTQYF.

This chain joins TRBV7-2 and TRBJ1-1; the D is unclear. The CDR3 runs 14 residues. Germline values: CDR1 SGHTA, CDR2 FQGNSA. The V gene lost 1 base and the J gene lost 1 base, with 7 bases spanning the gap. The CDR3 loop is CASSLVRANTEAFF. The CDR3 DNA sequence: TGTGCCAGCAGCTTAGTTCGTGCGAACACTGAAGCTTTCTTT.

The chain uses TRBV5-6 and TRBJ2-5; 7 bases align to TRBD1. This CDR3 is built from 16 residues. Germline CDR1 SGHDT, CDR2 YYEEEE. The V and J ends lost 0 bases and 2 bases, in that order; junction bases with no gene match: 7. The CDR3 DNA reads TGTGCCAGCAGCTTGGGGGAAGGGGGCGCACAAGAGACCCAGTACTTC. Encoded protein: CASSLGEGGAQETQYF.

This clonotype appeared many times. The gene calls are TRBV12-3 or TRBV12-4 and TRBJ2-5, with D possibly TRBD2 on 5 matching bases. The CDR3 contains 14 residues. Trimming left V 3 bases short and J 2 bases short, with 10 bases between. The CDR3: CASSLEGSQETQYF. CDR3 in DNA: TGTGCCAGCAGTTTGGAAGGGAGTCAAGAGACCCAGTACTTC.

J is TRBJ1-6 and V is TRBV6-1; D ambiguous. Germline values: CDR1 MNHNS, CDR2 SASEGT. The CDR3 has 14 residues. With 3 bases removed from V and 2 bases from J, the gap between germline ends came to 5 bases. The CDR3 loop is CASSDQTYNSPLHF. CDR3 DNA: TGTGCCAGCAGTGACCAGACCTATAATTCACCCCTCCACTTT.

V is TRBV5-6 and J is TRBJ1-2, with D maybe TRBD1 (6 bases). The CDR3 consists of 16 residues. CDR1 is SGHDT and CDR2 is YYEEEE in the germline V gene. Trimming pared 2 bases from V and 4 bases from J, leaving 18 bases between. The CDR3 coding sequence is TGTGCCAGCAGCTTTCGGGACACCGGGCCCTCCTATGGCTACACCTTC. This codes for CASSFRDTGPSYGYTF.

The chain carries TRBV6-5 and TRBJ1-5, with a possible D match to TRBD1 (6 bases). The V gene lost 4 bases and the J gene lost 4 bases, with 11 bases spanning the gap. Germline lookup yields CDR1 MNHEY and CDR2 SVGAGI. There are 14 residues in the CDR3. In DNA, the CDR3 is TGTGCCAGCAGTTGGACAGACGCTAATCAGCCCCAGCATTTT. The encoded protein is CASSWTDANQPQHF.